A selection of T cell receptor beta chains follows, all from one sample in a study of cytomegalovirus exposure and HLA in healthy donors. TCRdb's table, derived via immunoSEQ multiplex PCR, lists solely in-frame clones and lacks some. The repertoire holds over 100,000 clones, about three quarters seen once, with 3% to 4% in the top ten. Sequenced input: PBMCs. The receptors originated from a woman in her thirties in good health and CMV-seropositive. Both conserved end residues are part of each CDR3. A D gene is named only where the DNA matches it firmly. Expanded clones are given a class, and other clones once, few, many or no size at all.

j_gene | len | abundance | v_gene | d_gene | CDR3nt | CDR3aa
TRBJ1-2 | 14 | few | TRBV13 | . | TGTGCCAGCACCCCTGGGGCGGTTAACTATGGCTACACCTTC | CASTPGAVNYGYTF
TRBJ2-4 | 13 | . | TRBV7-2 | . | TGTGCCAGCAGCTTAACGGTCCAAAACATTCAGTACTTC | CASSLTVQNIQYF
TRBJ2-6 | 19 | . | TRBV30 | TRBD2 | TGTGCCTGGAGTCCCCTTCGGGGGGGCACCTTTCGAGGGGCCAACGTCCTGACTTTC | CAWSPLRGGTFRGANVLTF
TRBJ2-7 | 15 | few | TRBV30 | . | TGTGCCTGGAGTCCCTCTTCGCGTCGCTCCTACGAGCAGTACTTC | CAWSPSSRRSYEQYF
TRBJ2-7 | 13 | once | TRBV6-5 | TRBD1 | TGTGCCAGCAACAGACAGGGAGCCTACGAGCAGTACTTC | CASNRQGAYEQYF
TRBJ2-5 | 15 | . | TRBV30 | TRBD1 | TGTGCCTGGATCATGTACAGGGGGCGCCGGGAGACCCAGTACTTC | CAWIMYRGRRETQYF
TRBJ2-1 | 15 | . | TRBV11-1 | . | TGTGCCAGCAGCTTAGTGGCGGGGTCCTACAATGAGCAGTTCTTC | CASSLVAGSYNEQFF
TRBJ1-6 | 14 | once | TRBV5-1 | . | TGCGCCAGCAGCTTGGGGCAGGGGTCTTCACCCCTCCACTTT | CASSLGQGSSPLHF
TRBJ1-5 | 19 | . | TRBV6-1 | . | TGTGCCAGCAGTGGCCATAAGGACAAGTGGGGTTGGAGCAATCAGCCCCAGCATTTT | CASSGHKDKWGWSNQPQHF
TRBJ1-4 | 18 | . | TRBV5-5 | TRBD1 | TGTGCCAGCAGTTTGCCCCCCGGGACAGGGGGGACTAATGAAAAACTGTTTTTT | CASSLPPGTGGTNEKLFF
TRBJ2-1 | 14 | . | TRBV14 | TRBD1 | TGTGCCAGCAGCCTCCGACAGGGCTACAATGAGCAGTTCTTC | CASSLRQGYNEQFF
TRBJ1-1 | 15 | . | TRBV4-2 | TRBD1 | TGTGCCAGCAGCCAGCTTACAGGGGTAGTAGGTGAAGCTTTCTTT | CASSQLTGVVGEAFF
TRBJ1-2 | 14 | . | TRBV2 | TRBD1 | TGTGCCAGCAGTGAATATGGGACAGGGCAAGGCTACACCTTC | CASSEYGTGQGYTF
TRBJ2-3 | 17 | . | TRBV5-1 | TRBD2 | TGCGCCAGCAGCTCTGGAGCGGGGGGCCCGGGGTGGGATACGCAGTATTTT | CASSSGAGGPGWDTQYF
TRBJ1-3 | 14 | . | TRBV28 | . | TGTGCCAGCAGTACCGCGCGGAGCGGAAACACCATATATTTT | CASSTARSGNTIYF
TRBJ2-3 | 16 | . | TRBV7-8 | . | TGTGCCAGCAGCTTAGGGGGGCCCCCCAGCACAGATACGCAGTATTTT | CASSLGGPPSTDTQYF
TRBJ2-7 | 15 | . | TRBV9 | . | TGTGCCAGCAGCTTCAGGGGGGACCCTCCTGCCGAGCAGTACTTC | CASSFRGDPPAEQYF
TRBJ1-2 | 13 | . | TRBV5-6 | . | TGTGCCAGCAGGAGAAGGGGTAACTATGGCTACACCTTC | CASRRRGNYGYTF
TRBJ1-4 | 14 | . | TRBV14 | . | TGTGCCAGCAGCCCGGGAGTCAGGAATGAAAAACTGTTTTTT | CASSPGVRNEKLFF
TRBJ1-5 | 14 | . | TRBV2 | . | TGTGCCAGCAGTGAGGTCGGGGGCAATCAGCCCCAGCATTTT | CASSEVGGNQPQHF
TRBJ1-1 | 16 | once | TRBV11-1 | . | TGTGCCAGCAGCTTCCGGACACTGCTAATGAACACTGAAGCTTTCTTT | CASSFRTLLMNTEAFF
TRBJ1-2 | 15 | . | TRBV21-1 | . | TGTGCCGAGCCCTCCTGCCGGCTATGGGACAATGGCTACACCTTC | CAEPSCRLWDNGYTF